Shown below are 25 T cell receptor beta chains from a single sample sequenced in a study of post-analysis software for immune sequencing data. Unique molecular identifiers were built into the TCR beta cDNA libraries. Using its own MiXCR run on the PCR reads, TCRdb lists one record per CDR3 protein. The data hold hundreds of thousands of distinct CDR3 sequences, with less than 35% observed a single time. General study points: TRBV5-6, TRBV5-1 and TRBV20-1 belonged to a set of roughly five TRBV segments that were more frequent in patients than controls.

Which antigens these TCRs recognize remains unknown. The sample consisted of blood. The receptors originated from a girl aged 5 to 17 with multiple sclerosis.

The rearrangement links TRBV30 to TRBJ1-1; possibly TRBD1 for D (5 bases). This CDR3 has 15 amino acids. V was trimmed by 0 bases and J by 1 base, leaving 12 bases between them. Germline lookup yields CDR1 GTSNPN and CDR2 SVGIG (reference sequence). CDR3 sequence (DNA): TGTGCCTGGAGTGTACTGTATGGGGGGAACACTGAAGCTTTCTTT. It specifies CAWSVLYGGNTEAFF.

V and J are TRBV10-1 and TRBJ2-7, with 8 nucleotides matching TRBD1. Per germline, CDR1 WNHNN and CDR2 SYGVQD (reference sequence). The J segment lost 4 bases and the V segment lost 3 bases, leaving 11 bases of the junction unmatched. The length of the CDR3 is 16 residues. The CDR3 reads CASSDRQGPMVYEQYF. The CDR3 DNA follows: TGCGCCAGCAGTGATAGACAGGGGCCTATGGTTTACGAGCAGTACTTC.

This clonotype was observed a handful of times. The chain uses TRBV10-3 and TRBJ1-1; 8 bases map to TRBD1. Germline CDR1 is ENHRY and CDR2 is SYGVKD. Trimming removed 6 bases from V and 2 bases from J; junction bases left unmatched: 5. CDR3 length equals 14 residues. The CDR3 bases are TGTGCCATCAGCGACGACAGGGGCAACACTGAAGCTTTCTTT. Protein: CAISDDRGNTEAFF.

The rearrangement uses TRBV20-1 and TRBJ2-1; D is undetermined. The germline V and J ends were trimmed by 1 base and 4 bases, with 14 bases remaining between them. The CDR3 is 15 residues long. The germline gives CDR1 DFQATT, CDR2 SNEGSKA (reference sequence). The CDR3 here is CSARAHLRTYNEQFF. The CDR3, as DNA: TGCAGTGCTAGAGCACACCTAAGAACGTACAATGAGCAGTTCTTC.

The J gene is TRBJ2-5, the V gene TRBV6-5; 16 bases are a match to TRBD2. This CDR3 spans 16 amino acids. V trimming: 5 bases; J trimming: 5 bases; junction bases outside the gene matches: 5. Per the germline V gene, CDR1 is MNHEY and CDR2 is SVGAGI. In DNA form, the CDR3 reads TGTGCCAGCAGTCCGGGACTAGCGGGGGGGGAGGAGACCCAGTACTTC. Its protein is CASSPGLAGGEETQYF.

This clonotype was detected ten times or more. The rearrangement links TRBV7-9 to TRBJ2-5; 9 nucleotides align to TRBD2. Germline V gene sequence: CDR1 SEHNR, CDR2 FQNEAQ (reference sequence). V shed 3 bases and J 4 bases; nucleotides not matched to a gene: 3. The CDR3 is made up of 14 amino acids. The CDR3 sequence: CASSLSSGVETQYF. In nucleotides, the CDR3 is TGTGCCAGCAGCTTGTCTAGCGGGGTAGAGACCCAGTACTTC.

J is TRBJ1-1 and V is TRBV4-2, with 7 bases aligning to TRBD1. CDR1 LGHNA and CDR2 YNFKEQ come from the germline V gene. The V and J ends lost 3 bases and 5 bases, in that order; junction bases with no gene match: 9. The CDR3 loop spans 15 amino acids. CDR3 in amino acids: CASSHQGGRLTEAFF. The DNA for the CDR3 is TGTGCCAGCAGCCACCAGGGGGGGAGATTGACTGAAGCTTTCTTT.

This clonotype was recorded only once. V usage is TRBV11-2 and J usage is TRBJ1-2; 9 nucleotides line up with TRBD1. The junction had 9 bases not matched to a gene; V was cut back by 1 base and J by 6 bases. Germline V gene data show CDR1 as SGHAT and CDR2 as FQNNGV. This CDR3 is 16 amino acids long. The CDR3 sequence: CASSLGGQGRVDGYTF. The DNA of the CDR3 is TGTGCCAGCAGCTTAGGCGGACAGGGGAGAGTGGATGGCTACACCTTC.

CDR3 amino acids: CASSSRGEDQPQHF. The CDR3 nucleotides read TGTGCCAGCAGTTCCCGGGGAGAGGATCAGCCCCAGCATTTT. The chain employs TRBV6-1 and TRBJ1-5; D is ambiguous. V lost 5 bases and J 5 bases, leaving 13 bases between the germline ends. The CDR3 totals 14 residues. CDR1 is MNHNS, CDR2 SASEGT, per germline.

The chain joins TRBV5-1 to TRBJ2-3; TRBD2 matches 8 bases. V trimming: 0 bases; J trimming: 4 bases; junction bases outside the gene matches: 1. This CDR3 comprises 14 residues. Germline loops: CDR1 SGHRS, CDR2 YFSETQ. CDR3 amino acids: CASSLVSGADTQYF. DNA of the CDR3: TGCGCCAGCAGCTTGGTTAGCGGGGCAGATACGCAGTATTTT.

V and J are TRBV28 and TRBJ2-5, with 8 nucleotides matching TRBD2. From germline, CDR1 is MDHEN and CDR2 SYDVKM. The V gene end was trimmed by 7 bases and the J gene end by 6 bases; junction bases not matched to a gene: 10. This CDR3 contains 14 residues. CDR3 coding DNA: TGTGCCAGCACCGTAGCGGGGATCCTCCAGACCCAGTACTTC. The encoded protein is CASTVAGILQTQYF.

The chain combines TRBV7-6 with TRBJ1-2, with a possible D match to TRBD1 (5 bases). Germline V lookup: CDR1 SGHVS, CDR2 FNYEAQ. V was cut by 5 bases and J by 6 bases, with 16 bases left in between. The CDR3 spans 14 residues. The CDR3 here is CASSDQGRINGYTF. CDR3 nucleotide sequence: TGTGCCAGCAGCGACCAGGGACGGATAAATGGCTACACCTTC.

CDR3 residues: CASIGRALWDTEAFF. As DNA, the CDR3 is TGTGCCAGCATAGGGAGGGCCCTTTGGGACACTGAAGCTTTCTTT. The chain uses TRBV7-2 and TRBJ1-1; D unclear. V was trimmed by 7 bases and J by 3 bases, leaving 18 bases between them. The CDR3 sequence is 15 residues long. Per the germline V gene, CDR1 is SGHTA and CDR2 is FQGNSA.

This clonotype was seen only a few times. The chain uses TRBV7-9 and TRBJ2-5; 7 bases fit TRBD1. Trimming at V came to 5 bases and at J to 4 bases, leaving 10 bases not matched to a gene. The CDR3 consists of 15 residues. Per the germline V gene, CDR1 is SEHNR and CDR2 is FQNEAQ (reference sequence). As DNA, the CDR3 is TGTGCCAGCAGCAAGAGACAGGGAGCATCAGAGACCCAGTACTTC. This codes for CASSKRQGASETQYF.

This clonotype was counted between two and nine times. An end of the junction does not agree with germline; a read error may underlie this. The chain employs TRBV11-2 and TRBJ2-7; no definite D call. CDR1 SGHAT and CDR2 FQNNGV come from the germline V gene. CDR3 size: 15 residues. The CDR3 loop is CVSSPGEHVVNEQYF. CDR3 nucleotide sequence: TGTGTCAGCAGCCCCGGCGAGCACGTAGTCAACGAGCAGTACTTC.

This clonotype was found many times. The chain joins TRBV20-1 to TRBJ2-1; D is possibly TRBD2 (5 bases). The germline V and J ends were trimmed by 6 bases and 7 bases, with 16 bases remaining between them. CDR1 and CDR2 from the germline V gene are DFQATT and SNEGSKA (reference sequence). CDR3 size: 13 residues. This CDR3 reads CSAEEAPWNEQFF. The CDR3 bases are TGCAGTGCCGAGGAGGCCCCGTGGAATGAGCAGTTCTTC.

The CDR3 protein is CSAMDTEAFF. The CDR3, as DNA: TGCAGTGCCATGGACACTGAAGCTTTCTTT. The V gene is TRBV20-1, the J gene TRBJ1-1; no firm D call. The CDR3 loop spans 10 amino acids. Per the germline V gene, CDR1 is DFQATT and CDR2 is SNEGSKA (reference sequence). The V gene lost 6 bases and the J gene lost 3 bases, with 5 bases spanning the gap.

This clonotype appeared a few times. This chain uses TRBV20-1 with TRBJ2-5; 7 nucleotides match TRBD1. V was clipped by 0 bases and J by 4 bases; unmatched bases: 2. Germline lookup yields CDR1 DFQATT and CDR2 SNEGSKA (reference sequence). This CDR3 has 13 amino acids. CDR3 sequence: CSARDRGRETQYF. CDR3 nucleotides: TGCAGTGCTAGAGATAGGGGGCGAGAGACCCAGTACTTC.

The chain joins TRBV7-9 to TRBJ2-6; tentatively, D is TRBD1 (5 bases). CDR3 length: 17 residues. Germline V gene lookup returns CDR1 SEHNR and CDR2 FQNEAQ (reference sequence). V gave up 5 bases and J gave up 4 bases, with 18 bases separating them. The CDR3 here is CASSKTHQGTGANVLTF. The CDR3 nucleotides are TGTGCCAGCAGCAAAACCCATCAGGGTACCGGGGCCAACGTCCTGACTTTC.

The V and J genes are TRBV4-1 and TRBJ2-3; TRBD2 is a possible D gene (5 bases). The CDR3 is made up of 16 amino acids. Germline CDR1 and CDR2: MGHRA and YSYEKL. V gave up 1 base and J gave up 1 base, with 12 bases separating them. CDR3 sequence reads: CASSQVFIGGTDTQYF. CDR3 DNA: TGCGCCAGCAGCCAAGTTTTCATCGGGGGCACAGATACGCAGTATTTT.

The chain recombines TRBV6-1 with TRBJ1-2; D remains ambiguous. Germline V CDR1 and CDR2: MNHNS, SASEGT. There are 14 residues in the CDR3. Trimming left V 0 bases short and J 7 bases short, with 12 bases between. CDR3 DNA sequence: TGTGCCAGCAGTGAAGCGCTGGAAGGGAGTGGCTACACCTTC. Its protein product is CASSEALEGSGYTF.

This chain uses TRBV6-6 with TRBJ2-3, with 8 bases lining up with TRBD2. With 7 bases clipped from V and 4 bases from J, the junction kept 7 bases outside the gene matches. The germline CDR1 and CDR2 sequences are MNHNY and SVGAGI (reference sequence). This CDR3 is 14 amino acids long. The CDR3, as DNA: TGTGCCAGCAAGGACGGGGGGGCCCCAGATACGCAGTATTTT. Its protein product is CASKDGGAPDTQYF.

The CDR3 coding sequence is TGTGCCAGCAGTTACGGAATAGCGGGGAGGAATGAGCAGTTCTTC. Translation: CASSYGIAGRNEQFF. V usage is TRBV6-5 and J usage is TRBJ2-1; 8 bases align to TRBD2. The CDR3 contains 15 residues. CDR1 is MNHEY and CDR2 is SVGAGI in the germline V gene. Trimming removed 2 bases from V and 7 bases from J; junction bases left unmatched: 7.

This rearrangement joins TRBV7-9 to TRBJ2-5, with a tentative D call TRBD1 (6 bases). This CDR3 region has 15 residues. V was cut by 3 bases and J by 3 bases, with 14 bases left in between. Germline V lookup: CDR1 SEHNR, CDR2 FQNEAQ (reference sequence). CDR3 in amino acids: CASSFARQAEETQYF. The CDR3 DNA reads as TGTGCCAGCAGCTTTGCAAGACAGGCTGAAGAGACCCAGTACTTC.

The table lists this clonotype with a count of one. Compared with germline, one end of the junction differs, possibly owing to a read error. The genes are TRBV7-9 and TRBJ2-1; 8 bases are shared with TRBD2. This CDR3 is 15 amino acids long. CDR1 and CDR2 from the germline V gene are SEHNR and FQNEAQ (reference sequence). Here the CDR3 reads CASSLGLAGYDEQFF. In DNA, the CDR3 is TGTGCCAGCAGCTTAGGTCTAGCGGGCTACGATGAGCAGTTCTTC.